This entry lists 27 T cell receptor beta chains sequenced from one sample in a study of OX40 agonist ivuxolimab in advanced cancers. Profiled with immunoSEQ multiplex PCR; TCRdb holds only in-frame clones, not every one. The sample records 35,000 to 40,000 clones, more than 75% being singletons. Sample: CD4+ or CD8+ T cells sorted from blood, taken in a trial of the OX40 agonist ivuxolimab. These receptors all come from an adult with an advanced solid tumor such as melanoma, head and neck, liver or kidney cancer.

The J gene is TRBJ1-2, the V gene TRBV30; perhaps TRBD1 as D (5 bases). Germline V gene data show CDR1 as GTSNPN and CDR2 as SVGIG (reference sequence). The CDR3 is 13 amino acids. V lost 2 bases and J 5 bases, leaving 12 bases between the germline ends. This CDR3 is CAWSPSWGYGYTF. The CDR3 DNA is TGTGCCTGGAGTCCTTCGTGGGGGTATGGCTACACCTTC.

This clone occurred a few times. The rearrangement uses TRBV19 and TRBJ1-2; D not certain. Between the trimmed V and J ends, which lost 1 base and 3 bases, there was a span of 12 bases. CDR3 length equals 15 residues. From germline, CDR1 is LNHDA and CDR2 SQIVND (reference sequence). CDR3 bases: TGTGCCAGTAGTATAGCTAACACAGCTGACTATGGCTACACCTTC. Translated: CASSIANTADYGYTF.

The CDR3 reads CASHLGGELFF. CDR3 sequence (DNA): TGTGCCAGCCACCTAGGGGGGGAGCTGTTTTTT. The chain couples TRBV6-6 to TRBJ2-2; D ambiguous. The length of the CDR3 is 11 residues. Germline CDR1 and CDR2: MNHNY and SVGAGI (reference sequence). V dropped 8 bases and J dropped 8 bases, with 9 bases sitting between them.

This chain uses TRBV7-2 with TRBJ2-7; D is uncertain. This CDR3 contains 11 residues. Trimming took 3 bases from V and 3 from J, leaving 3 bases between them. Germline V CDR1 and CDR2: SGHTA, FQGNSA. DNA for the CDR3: TGTGCCAGCAGCTTTTACTACGAGCAGTACTTC. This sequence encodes CASSFYYEQYF.

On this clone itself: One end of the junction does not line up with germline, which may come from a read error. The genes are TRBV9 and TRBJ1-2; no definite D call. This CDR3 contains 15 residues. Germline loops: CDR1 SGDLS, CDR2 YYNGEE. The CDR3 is CAGSVAVQAFYGYTF. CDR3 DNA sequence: TGTGCCGGCAGCGTAGCGGTTCAGGCGTTCTATGGCTACACCTTC.

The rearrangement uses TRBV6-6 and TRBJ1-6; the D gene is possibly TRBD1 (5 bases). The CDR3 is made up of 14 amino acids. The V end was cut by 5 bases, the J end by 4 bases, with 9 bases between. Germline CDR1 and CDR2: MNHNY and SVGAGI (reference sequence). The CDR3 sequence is CASSPGRYNSPLHF. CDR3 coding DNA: TGTGCCAGCAGTCCGGGACGGTATAATTCACCCCTCCACTTT.

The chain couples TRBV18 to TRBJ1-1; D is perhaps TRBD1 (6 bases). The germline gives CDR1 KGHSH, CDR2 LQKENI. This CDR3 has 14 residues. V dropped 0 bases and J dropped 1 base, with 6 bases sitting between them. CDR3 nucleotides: TGTGCCAGCTCACCACCGGGACAGAACACTGAAGCTTTCTTT. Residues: CASSPPGQNTEAFF.

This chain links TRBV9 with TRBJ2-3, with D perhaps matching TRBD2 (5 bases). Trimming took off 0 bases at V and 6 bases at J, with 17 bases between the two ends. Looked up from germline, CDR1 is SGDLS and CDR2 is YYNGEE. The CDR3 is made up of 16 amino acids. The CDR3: CASSVEGDTPRDTQYF. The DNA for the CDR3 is TGTGCCAGCAGCGTAGAGGGAGACACACCCCGGGATACGCAGTATTTT.

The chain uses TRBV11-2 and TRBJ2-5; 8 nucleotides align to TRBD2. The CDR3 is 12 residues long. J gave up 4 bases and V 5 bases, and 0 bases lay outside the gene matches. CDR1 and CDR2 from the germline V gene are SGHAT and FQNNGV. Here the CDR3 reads CASSRGGETQYF. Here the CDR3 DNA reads TGTGCCAGCAGCCGGGGGGGAGAGACCCAGTACTTC.

In DNA, the CDR3 is TGCGCCAGCAGCAAGGGTTTTGGGGGTACCCACTACGAGCAGTACTTC. This gives the protein CASSKGFGGTHYEQYF. The rearrangement joins TRBV5-1 to TRBJ2-7, with D perhaps assigned TRBD1 or TRBD2 (5 bases each). CDR1 SGHRS and CDR2 YFSETQ come from the germline V gene. The V end lost 4 bases, the J end lost 3 bases, and 20 bases lay between the germline ends. The CDR3 spans 16 residues. The full variable domain, its missing parts supplied by reference TRBV5-1 and TRBJ2-7, is KAGVTQTPRYLIKTRGQQVTLSCSPISGHRSVSWYQQTPGQGLQFLFEYFSETQRNKGNFPGRFSGRQFSNSRSEMNVSTLELGDSALYLCASSKGFGGTHYEQYFGPGTRLTVT.

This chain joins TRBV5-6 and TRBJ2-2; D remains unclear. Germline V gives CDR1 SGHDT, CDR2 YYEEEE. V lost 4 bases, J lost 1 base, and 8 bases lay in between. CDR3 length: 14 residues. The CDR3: CASSRIENTGELFF. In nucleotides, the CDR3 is TGTGCCAGCAGCCGGATAGAGAACACCGGGGAGCTGTTTTTT.

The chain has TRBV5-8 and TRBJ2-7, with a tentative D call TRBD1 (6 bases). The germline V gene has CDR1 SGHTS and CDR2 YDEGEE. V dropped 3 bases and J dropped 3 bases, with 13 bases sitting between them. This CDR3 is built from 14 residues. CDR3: CASSSTGSSYEQYF. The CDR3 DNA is TGTGCCAGCAGCTCAACAGGGAGCAGCTACGAGCAGTACTTC. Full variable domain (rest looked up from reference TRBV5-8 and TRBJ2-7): EAGVTQSPTHLIKTRGQQATLRCSPISGHTSVYWYQQALGLGLQFLLWYDEGEERNRGNFPPRFSGRQFPNYSSELNVNALELEDSALYLCASSSTGSSYEQYFGPGTRLTVT.

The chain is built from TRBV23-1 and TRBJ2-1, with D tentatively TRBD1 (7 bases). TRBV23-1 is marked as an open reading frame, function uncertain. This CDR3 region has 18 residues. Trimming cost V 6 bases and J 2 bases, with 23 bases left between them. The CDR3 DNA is TGCGCCAGCAGGCGGAGGGGACAGCCAAAAAACCCCTACAATGAGCAGTTCTTC. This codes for CASRRRGQPKNPYNEQFF.

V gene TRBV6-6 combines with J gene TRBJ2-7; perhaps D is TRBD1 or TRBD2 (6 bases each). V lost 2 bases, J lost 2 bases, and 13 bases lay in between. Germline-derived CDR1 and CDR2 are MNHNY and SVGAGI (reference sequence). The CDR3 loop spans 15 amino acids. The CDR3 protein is CASSYEGDFTYEQYF. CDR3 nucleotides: TGTGCCAGCAGTTACGAGGGGGACTTCACCTACGAGCAGTACTTC.

The CDR3: CASSPTSTDTQYF. The CDR3 coding sequence is TGCGCCAGCAGCCCAACTAGCACAGATACGCAGTATTTT. V gene TRBV4-3 combines with J gene TRBJ2-3, with D unclear. Trimming left V 4 bases short and J 0 bases short, with 5 bases between. Germline-derived CDR1 and CDR2 are LGHNA and YSLEER. The CDR3 contains 13 residues.

The CDR3 nucleotides read TGTGCCAGCACCTCGGACAGGGGATATGGCTACACCTTC. This encodes CASTSDRGYGYTF. This chain uses TRBV7-8 with TRBJ1-2; 9 positions match TRBD1. Trimming cost V 7 bases and J 5 bases; bases outside gene matches: 5. Germline V gene sequence: CDR1 SGHVS, CDR2 FQNEAQ. The CDR3 totals 13 residues.

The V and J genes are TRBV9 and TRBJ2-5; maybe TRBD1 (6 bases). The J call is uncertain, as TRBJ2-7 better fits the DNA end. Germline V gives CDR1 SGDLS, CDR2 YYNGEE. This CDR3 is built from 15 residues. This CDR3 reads CASSVDPQGNDEQYF. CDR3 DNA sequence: TGTGCCAGCAGCGTAGACCCGCAGGGGAACGACGAGCAGTACTTC.

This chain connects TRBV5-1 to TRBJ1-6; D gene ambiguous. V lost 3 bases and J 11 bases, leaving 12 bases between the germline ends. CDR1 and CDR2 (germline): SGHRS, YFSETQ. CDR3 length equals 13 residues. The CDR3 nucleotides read TGCGCCAGCAGCTGGGAGGGAAATCCACCCCTCCACTTT. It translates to CASSWEGNPPLHF.

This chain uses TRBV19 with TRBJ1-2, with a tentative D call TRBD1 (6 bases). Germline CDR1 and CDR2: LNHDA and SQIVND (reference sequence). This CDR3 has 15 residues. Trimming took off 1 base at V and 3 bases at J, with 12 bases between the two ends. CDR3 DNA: TGTGCCAGTAGTATAGGTACAGGGTTCGACTATGGCTACACCTTC. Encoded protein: CASSIGTGFDYGYTF.

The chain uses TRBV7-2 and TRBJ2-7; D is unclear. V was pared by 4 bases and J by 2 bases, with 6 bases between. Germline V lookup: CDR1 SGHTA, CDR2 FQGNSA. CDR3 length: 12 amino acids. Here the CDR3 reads CASSSLTYEQYF. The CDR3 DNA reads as TGTGCCAGCAGCTCTCTAACCTACGAGCAGTACTTC.

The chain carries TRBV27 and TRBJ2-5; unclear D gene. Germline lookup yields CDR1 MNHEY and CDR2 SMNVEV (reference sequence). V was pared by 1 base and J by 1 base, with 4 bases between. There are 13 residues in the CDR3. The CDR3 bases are TGTGCCAGCAGTTTATACAGCCAAGAGACCCAGTACTTC. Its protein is CASSLYSQETQYF.

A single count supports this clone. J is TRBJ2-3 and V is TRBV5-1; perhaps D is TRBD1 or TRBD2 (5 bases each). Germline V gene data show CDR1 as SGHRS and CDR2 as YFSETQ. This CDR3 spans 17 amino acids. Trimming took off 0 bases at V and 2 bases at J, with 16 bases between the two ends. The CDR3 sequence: CASSLGLMGEHTDTQYF. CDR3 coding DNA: TGCGCCAGCAGCTTGGGCCTCATGGGGGAGCACACAGATACGCAGTATTTT.

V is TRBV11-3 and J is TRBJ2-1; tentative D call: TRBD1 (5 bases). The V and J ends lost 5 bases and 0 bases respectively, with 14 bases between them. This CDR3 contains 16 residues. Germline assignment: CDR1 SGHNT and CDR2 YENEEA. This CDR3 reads CASSRRIGDSYNEQFF. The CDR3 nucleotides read TGTGCCAGCAGCCGCAGGATAGGGGACTCCTACAATGAGCAGTTCTTC.

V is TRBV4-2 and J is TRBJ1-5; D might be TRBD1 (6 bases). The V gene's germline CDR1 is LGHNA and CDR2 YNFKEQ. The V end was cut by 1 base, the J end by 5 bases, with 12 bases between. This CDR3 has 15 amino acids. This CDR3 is CASSQAGGSYQPQHF. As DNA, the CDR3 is TGTGCCAGCAGCCAAGCCGGGGGCAGTTATCAGCCCCAGCATTTT.

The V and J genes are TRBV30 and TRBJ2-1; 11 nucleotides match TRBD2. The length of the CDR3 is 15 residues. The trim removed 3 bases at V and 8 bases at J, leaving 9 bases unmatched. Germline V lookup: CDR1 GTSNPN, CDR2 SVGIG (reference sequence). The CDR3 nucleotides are TGTGCCTGGAGGCAGGGAACTAGCGGGAGATATGAGCAGTTCTTC. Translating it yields CAWRQGTSGRYEQFF.

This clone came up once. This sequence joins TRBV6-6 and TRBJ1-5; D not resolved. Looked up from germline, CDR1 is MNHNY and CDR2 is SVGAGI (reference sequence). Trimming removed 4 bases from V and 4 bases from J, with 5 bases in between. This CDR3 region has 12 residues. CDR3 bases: TGTGCCAGCAGTTCCCCGAATCAGCCCCAGCATTTT. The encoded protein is CASSSPNQPQHF.

CDR3 residues: CASSTLGRVGNQPQHF. Written as DNA, the CDR3 is TGTGCCAGCAGCACCTTGGGCAGGGTTGGCAATCAGCCCCAGCATTTT. The chain joins TRBV21-1 to TRBJ1-5; no check of the table's D call, TRBD1, against the DNA was made. TRBV21-1 is termed a pseudogene. The CDR3 is made up of 16 amino acids.